A single sample gave rise to the 20 T cell receptor beta chains below, sequenced in a study of T cell repertoires in cytomegalovirus infection. One entry per CDR3 protein results from TCRdb running MiXCR on the reads. Here the sample spans some 150,000 distinct CDR3 sequences, about 31% being singletons. These receptors lack a known antigen. The specimen was CD8+ T cells from cultured PBMCs, collected from culture after CMV antigen stimulation. The receptors shown here come from a human donor in good health (CMV status not recorded). Some clones in this sample may be carry-over from other donors' samples.

V usage is TRBV7-2 and J usage is TRBJ2-5; 9 bases agree with TRBD2. This CDR3 contains 16 residues. The V gene's germline CDR1 is SGHTA and CDR2 FQGNSA. V was pared by 1 base and J by 5 bases, with 8 bases of the junction left unmatched. The CDR3 DNA is TGTGCCAGCAGCTTAGGAGGCGGGGGGGCCAGGGAGACCCAGTACTTC. Translated, it gives CASSLGGGGARETQYF.

The table lists this clonotype with many counts. V and J are TRBV12-3 or TRBV12-4 and TRBJ1-1; D possibly corresponds to TRBD1 (5 bases). V lost 5 bases, J lost 7 bases, and 8 bases lay in between. The CDR3 contains 11 residues. Here the CDR3 reads CASSITGEAFF. The CDR3, as DNA: TGTGCCAGCAGTATAACAGGTGAAGCTTTCTTT.

This clonotype has a count of ten or more. J is TRBJ2-1 and V is TRBV7-6; D not resolved. CDR1 SGHVS and CDR2 FNYEAQ come from the germline V gene. Trimming removed 5 bases from V and 5 bases from J, with 16 bases in between. The CDR3 loop spans 15 amino acids. CDR3 in DNA: TGTGCCAGCAGCACCCTCATGGGCGGAGACAATGAGCAGTTCTTC. Translated, it gives CASSTLMGGDNEQFF.

There are many counts of this clonotype. The chain links TRBV7-2 to TRBJ1-2; D not certain. CDR3 length equals 13 residues. The germline V gene has CDR1 SGHTA and CDR2 FQGNSA. Trimming took 5 bases from V and 6 from J, leaving 13 bases between them. CDR3 sequence (DNA): TGTGCCAGCAGCCTGGACTGGACGAATGGCTACACCTTC. Protein sequence: CASSLDWTNGYTF.

In its sample, this clonotype was seen a few times. This rearrangement joins TRBV7-9 to TRBJ1-5; D not certain. CDR1 SEHNR and CDR2 FQNEAQ come from the germline V gene (reference sequence). CDR3 size: 15 residues. The V and J ends lost 1 base and 0 bases respectively, with 7 bases between them. The CDR3 DNA follows: TGTGCCAGCAGCTTAGTAGGAAATAGCAATCAGCCCCAGCATTTT. It specifies CASSLVGNSNQPQHF. Full variable domain (remainder filled in from reference TRBV7-9 and TRBJ1-5): DTGVSQNPRHKITKRGQNVTFRCDPISEHNRLYWYRQTLGQGPEFLTYFQNEAQLEKSRLLSDRFSAERPKGSFSTLEIQRTEQGDSAMYLCASSLVGNSNQPQHFGDGTRLSIL.

The chain joins TRBV20-1 to TRBJ2-1; 7 positions match TRBD2. CDR3 length equals 13 residues. From germline, CDR1 is DFQATT and CDR2 SNEGSKA (reference sequence). V shed 4 bases, J shed 4 bases, and the junction held 4 bases outside the gene matches. The CDR3 DNA reads as TGCAGTGCTACCGGGGGACTATACAATGAGCAGTTCTTC. Its translation: CSATGGLYNEQFF.

This clonotype was detected only a few times. The chain has TRBV7-9 and TRBJ1-1; D unresolved. Trimming removed 4 bases from V and 1 base from J, with 10 bases in between. CDR1 and CDR2 (germline): SEHNR, FQNEAQ (reference sequence). The CDR3 length is 14 residues. CDR3 loop: CASSSFGANTEAFF. CDR3 nucleotides: TGTGCCAGCAGCTCCTTCGGAGCGAACACTGAAGCTTTCTTT.

The genes are TRBV5-4 and TRBJ2-3; TRBD2 aligns across 11 bases. This CDR3 comprises 15 residues. Germline assignment: CDR1 SGHNT and CDR2 YYREEE (reference sequence). V shed 5 bases, J shed 8 bases, and the junction held 10 bases outside the gene matches. This CDR3 is CASSVLAGDSGTQYF. CDR3 nucleotides: TGTGCCAGCAGTGTACTAGCGGGGGATTCCGGTACGCAGTATTTT.

The gene calls are TRBV5-4 and TRBJ2-7; D not resolved. Trimming took 5 bases from V and 5 from J, leaving 11 bases between them. This CDR3 has 12 residues. Germline V gene sequence: CDR1 SGHNT, CDR2 YYREEE (reference sequence). The CDR3, as DNA: TGTGCCAGCAGTCGGACCGTGGACGAGCAGTACTTC. This gives the protein CASSRTVDEQYF.

This clonotype came up many times. The chain uses TRBV6-5 and TRBJ2-7; tentative D call: TRBD2 (6 bases). V lost 8 bases to trimming and J lost 0 bases, with 8 bases between them. Germline CDR1 reads MNHEY; CDR2 reads SVGAGI. This CDR3 has 12 amino acids. The CDR3 reads CASRGSSYEQYF. CDR3 bases: TGTGCCAGCCGGGGGAGCTCCTACGAGCAGTACTTC.

The table lists this clonotype with many counts. The rearrangement links TRBV7-9 to TRBJ2-7; D call uncertain. The CDR3 loop spans 11 amino acids. Germline V lookup: CDR1 SEHNR, CDR2 FQNEAQ (reference sequence). V was trimmed by 5 bases and J by 5 bases, leaving 7 bases between them. The CDR3, as DNA: TGTGCCAGCAGCGAATCCCACGAGCAGTACTTC. Translation gives CASSESHEQYF.

The chain recombines TRBV12-3 or TRBV12-4 with TRBJ2-3, with D possibly TRBD2 on 7 matching bases. The V end was cut by 7 bases, the J end by 4 bases, with 21 bases between. The CDR3 contains 16 residues. This CDR3 is CASKADGGGRADTQYF. Here the CDR3 DNA reads TGTGCCAGCAAGGCGGATGGGGGGGGCCGTGCAGATACGCAGTATTTT.

In its sample, this clonotype was seen a few times. This chain uses TRBV24-1 with TRBJ1-6; possible D gene TRBD1, 5 bases. The germline V gene has CDR1 KGHDR and CDR2 SFDVKD. The CDR3 consists of 14 residues. V lost 4 bases and J lost 8, with 11 bases in between. Here the CDR3 reads CATSERGSDSPLHF. CDR3 nucleotide sequence: TGTGCCACCAGTGAAAGGGGATCGGATTCACCCCTCCACTTT.

This clonotype was seen more than once but under ten times. This chain joins TRBV27 and TRBJ2-3; TRBD1 is a possible D gene (6 bases). V was trimmed by 6 bases and J by 3 bases, leaving 13 bases between them. Germline CDR1 and CDR2: MNHEY and SMNVEV (reference sequence). This CDR3 region has 14 residues. The CDR3 loop reads CASRQGFGTDTQYF. Here the CDR3 DNA reads TGTGCCAGCAGACAGGGATTTGGAACAGATACGCAGTATTTT.

This rearrangement joins TRBV20-1 to TRBJ1-2, with D perhaps matching TRBD1 (6 bases). V was shortened by 0 bases and J by 3 bases, with 11 bases between the two germline ends. Germline V gene data show CDR1 as DFQATT and CDR2 as SNEGSKA (reference sequence). The CDR3 is 14 amino acids. Here the CDR3 DNA reads TGCAGTGCTAGAGACAGGGGTTACGACTATGGCTACACCTTC. Amino acid sequence: CSARDRGYDYGYTF.

The V gene is TRBV7-9, the J gene TRBJ2-1; 11 nucleotides match TRBD2. Per the germline V gene, CDR1 is SEHNR and CDR2 is FQNEAQ (reference sequence). Trimming at V came to 5 bases and at J to 9 bases, leaving 9 bases not matched to a gene. This CDR3 comprises 15 residues. CDR3 bases: TGTGCCAGCAGCGGAGCTAGCGGGGGGATTAGTGAGCAGTTCTTC. Amino acids: CASSGASGGISEQFF. Based on the CDR3 plus reference TRBV7-9 and TRBJ2-1, the full variable domain is DTGVSQNPRHKITKRGQNVTFRCDPISEHNRLYWYRQTLGQGPEFLTYFQNEAQLEKSRLLSDRFSAERPKGSFSTLEIQRTEQGDSAMYLCASSGASGGISEQFFGPGTRLTVL.

The rearrangement joins TRBV27 to TRBJ2-5, with D possibly matching TRBD1 (5 bases). This CDR3 has 13 amino acids. The germline gives CDR1 MNHEY, CDR2 SMNVEV (reference sequence). The V end was cut by 5 bases, the J end by 5 bases, with 12 bases between. The chain's CDR3 is CASSPFPGETQYF. CDR3 DNA: TGTGCCAGCAGTCCCTTCCCAGGGGAGACCCAGTACTTC.

This clonotype appeared once. This may come from a read error, since a much larger clone is one base off. The chain's CDR3 is CATWSRQSNSIQPQHF. The DNA for the CDR3 is TGTGCCACTTGGTCGCGACAGAGTAATAGCATTCAGCCCCAGCATTTT. The genes are TRBV24-1 and TRBJ1-5; tentatively, D is TRBD1 (5 bases). This CDR3 contains 16 residues. CDR1 is KGHDR, CDR2 SFDVKD, per germline.

The chain joins TRBV7-6 to TRBJ1-1; D is unresolved. The V end lost 4 bases, the J end lost 4 bases, and 10 bases lay between the germline ends. The CDR3 loop spans 13 amino acids. CDR1 is SGHVS, CDR2 FNYEAQ, per germline. CDR3 nucleotides: TGTGCCAGCAGCTCCGGACGGAGCACTGAAGCTTTCTTT. Translating it yields CASSSGRSTEAFF. The full variable domain, rest sourced from reference TRBV7-6 and TRBJ1-1, is GAGVSQSPRYKVTKRGQDVALRCDPISGHVSLYWYRQALGQGPEFLTYFNYEAQQDKSGLPNDRFSAERPEGSISTLTIQRTEQRDSAMYRCASSSGRSTEAFFGQGTRLTVV.

The chain couples TRBV20-1 to TRBJ1-6, with D possibly being TRBD1 (5 bases). Germline CDR1 and CDR2: DFQATT and SNEGSKA (reference sequence). With 6 bases removed from V and 2 bases from J, the gap between germline ends came to 11 bases. This CDR3 has 14 residues. The CDR3 region has the DNA TGCAGTGCAAAAGCCAGGGCCTATAATTCACCCCTCCACTTT. It is translated as CSAKARAYNSPLHF.